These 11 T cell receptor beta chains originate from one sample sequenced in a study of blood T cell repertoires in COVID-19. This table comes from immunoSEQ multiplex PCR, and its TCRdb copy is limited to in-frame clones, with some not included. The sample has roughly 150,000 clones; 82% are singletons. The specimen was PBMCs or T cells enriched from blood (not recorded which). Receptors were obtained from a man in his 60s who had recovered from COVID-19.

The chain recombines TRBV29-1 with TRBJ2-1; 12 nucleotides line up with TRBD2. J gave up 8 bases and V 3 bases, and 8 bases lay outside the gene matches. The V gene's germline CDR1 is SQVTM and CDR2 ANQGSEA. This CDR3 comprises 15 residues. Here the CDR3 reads CSVDSGLAGSDEQFF. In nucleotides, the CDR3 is TGCAGCGTTGATTCCGGACTAGCGGGATCGGATGAGCAGTTCTTC.

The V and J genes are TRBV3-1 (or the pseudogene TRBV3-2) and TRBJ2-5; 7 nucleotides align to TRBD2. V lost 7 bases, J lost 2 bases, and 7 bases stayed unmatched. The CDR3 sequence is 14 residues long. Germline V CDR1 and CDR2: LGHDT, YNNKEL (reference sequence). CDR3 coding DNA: TGTGCCAGCACCCTAGCGGAGATACAAGAGACCCAGTACTTC. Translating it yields CASTLAEIQETQYF.

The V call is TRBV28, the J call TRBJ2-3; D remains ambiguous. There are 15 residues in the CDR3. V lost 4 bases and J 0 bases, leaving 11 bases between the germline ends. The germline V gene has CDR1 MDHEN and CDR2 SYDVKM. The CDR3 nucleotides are TGTGCCAGCAGTTCGGGTGGCCAGAGCACAGATACGCAGTATTTT. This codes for CASSSGGQSTDTQYF.

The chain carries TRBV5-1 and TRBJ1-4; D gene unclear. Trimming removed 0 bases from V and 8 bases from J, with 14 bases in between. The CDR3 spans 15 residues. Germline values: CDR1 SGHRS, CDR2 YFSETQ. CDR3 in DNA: TGCGCCAGCAGCTTGGTCGGGAGGTTGTCGGAAAAACTGTTTTTT. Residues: CASSLVGRLSEKLFF.

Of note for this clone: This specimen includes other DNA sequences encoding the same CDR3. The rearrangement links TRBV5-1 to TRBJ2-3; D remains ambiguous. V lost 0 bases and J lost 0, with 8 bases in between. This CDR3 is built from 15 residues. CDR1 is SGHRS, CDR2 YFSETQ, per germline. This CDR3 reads CASSLDPGSTDTQYF. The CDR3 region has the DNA TGCGCCAGCAGCTTGGACCCCGGTAGCACAGATACGCAGTATTTT.

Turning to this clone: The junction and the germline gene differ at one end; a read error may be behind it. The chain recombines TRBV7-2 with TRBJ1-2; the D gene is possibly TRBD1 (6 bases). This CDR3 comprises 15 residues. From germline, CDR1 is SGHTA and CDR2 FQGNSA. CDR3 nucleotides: TGTGCCAGCAGCGCCCGACAGGAAACGTATCGATCCCCTCTCTTC. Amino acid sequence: CASSARQETYRSPLF.

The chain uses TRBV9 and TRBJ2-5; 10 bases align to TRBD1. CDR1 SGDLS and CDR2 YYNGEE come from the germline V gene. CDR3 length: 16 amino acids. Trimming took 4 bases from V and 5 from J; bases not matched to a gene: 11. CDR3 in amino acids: CASSYRDRGYRETQYF. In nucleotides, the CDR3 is TGTGCCAGCAGCTACCGGGACAGGGGTTACAGGGAGACCCAGTACTTC.

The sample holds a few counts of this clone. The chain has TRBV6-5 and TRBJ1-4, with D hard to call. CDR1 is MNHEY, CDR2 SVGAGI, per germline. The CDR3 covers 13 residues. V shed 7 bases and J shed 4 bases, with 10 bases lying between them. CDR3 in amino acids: CASTRQVNEKLFF. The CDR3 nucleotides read TGTGCCAGCACACGGCAGGTTAATGAAAAACTGTTTTTT.

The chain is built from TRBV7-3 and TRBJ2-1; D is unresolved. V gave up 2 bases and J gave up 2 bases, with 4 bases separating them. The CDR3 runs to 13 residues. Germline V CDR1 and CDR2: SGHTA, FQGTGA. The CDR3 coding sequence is TGTGCCAGCAGCTTATATACCTACAATGAGCAGTTCTTC. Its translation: CASSLYTYNEQFF.

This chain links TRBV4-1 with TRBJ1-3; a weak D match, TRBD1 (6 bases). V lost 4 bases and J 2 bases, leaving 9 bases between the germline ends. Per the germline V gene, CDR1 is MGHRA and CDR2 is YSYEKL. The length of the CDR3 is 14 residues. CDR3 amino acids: CASSPQGPGNTIYF. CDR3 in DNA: TGCGCCAGCAGCCCACAGGGTCCTGGAAACACCATATATTTT.

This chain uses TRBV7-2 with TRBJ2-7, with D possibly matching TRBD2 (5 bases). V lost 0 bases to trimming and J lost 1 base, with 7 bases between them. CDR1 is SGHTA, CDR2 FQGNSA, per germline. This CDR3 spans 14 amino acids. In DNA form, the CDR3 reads TGTGCCAGCAGCTTAGCGCGGGCTTCCTACGAGCAGTACTTC. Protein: CASSLARASYEQYF.